These 8 T cell receptor beta chains were all obtained from the same sample, sequenced in a study of glioma-infiltrating T cells. Using RNA template, CDR3s of TCR alpha and beta were amplified with iRepertoire arm-PCR. One entry per CDR3 protein, called by TCRdb with MiXCR from the multiplex PCR reads. Of 300,000 to 400,000 distinct CDR3 sequences in the sample, approximately 42% were seen once. The material sequenced was glioma tissue, nonneoplastic brain tissue, or PBMCs (not recorded which). The receptors stem from a human donor with low-grade glioma or glioblastoma, undergoing nonglioma brain surgery, or in good health (not recorded which).

In the case of this clonotype: Lacking the conserved final phenylalanine or tryptophan, this CDR3 likely reflects a read error. The V call is TRBV28, the J call TRBJ2-7; TRBD2 aligns across 9 bases. V was clipped by 2 bases and J by 6 bases; unmatched bases: 8. The CDR3 length is 15 residues. CDR1 MDHEN and CDR2 SYDVKM come from the germline V gene. CDR3: CASSLAGREGSEQYL. The DNA for the CDR3 is TGTGCCAGCAGTTTAGCGGGGCGGGAGGGTTCCGAGCAGTACCTC.

There are a few counts of this clonotype. The chain combines TRBV28 with TRBJ1-2; D remains unclear. V lost 5 bases to trimming and J lost 4 bases, with 14 bases between them. The germline CDR1 and CDR2 sequences are MDHEN and SYDVKM. The CDR3 runs 14 residues. This chain's CDR3 is CASSSGSPPYGYTF. The CDR3 DNA is TGTGCCAGCAGTAGCGGGAGCCCACCCTATGGCTACACCTTC.

The rearrangement links TRBV4-3 to TRBJ2-1; 9 positions agree with TRBD2. Germline V lookup: CDR1 LGHNA, CDR2 YSLEER. V was clipped by 1 base and J by 8 bases; unmatched bases: 9. The CDR3 is made up of 16 amino acids. The CDR3 nucleotides read TGCGCCAGCAGCCAAGGACTGACTAGCGGCGGGGATGAGCAGTTCTTC. This sequence encodes CASSQGLTSGGDEQFF.

Concerning this clonotype: A much larger clone lies a single base off, so this may be a read error. The chain combines TRBV7-8 with TRBJ2-2, with D possibly TRBD2 on 5 matching bases. The germline V gene encodes CDR1 SGHVS and CDR2 FQNEAQ. This CDR3 has 16 amino acids. CDR3 nucleotide sequence: TGTGCCAGCAGCCCCTATCAACGCTCGAACACCGGGGAGCTGTCTTTT. It yields the protein CASSPYQRSNTGELSF.

This clonotype was seen more than once but under ten times. The chain carries TRBV24-1 and TRBJ2-2; 9 nucleotides line up with TRBD2. V was pared by 8 bases and J by 5 bases, with 5 bases of the junction left unmatched. CDR3 length: 14 amino acids. CDR1 and CDR2 from the germline V gene are KGHDR and SFDVKD. As DNA, the CDR3 is TGTGCCACCACGGCGGGAGGGGAAACCGGGGAGCTGTTTTTT. This gives the protein CATTAGGETGELFF.

The chain couples TRBV12-3 or TRBV12-4 to TRBJ1-1; 9 positions match TRBD1. J gave up 3 bases and V 9 bases, and 8 bases lay outside the gene matches. The CDR3 runs to 14 residues. The CDR3: CARGGTGRDTEAFF. CDR3 DNA sequence: TGTGCCAGGGGAGGGACAGGGAGGGACACTGAAGCTTTCTTT.

This clonotype was seen repeatedly, ten times or more. The chain uses TRBV27 and TRBJ2-3; no reliable D call. Trimming took 6 bases from V and 2 from J, leaving 9 bases between them. The CDR3 spans 13 residues. Germline lookup yields CDR1 MNHEY and CDR2 SMNVEV (reference sequence). As DNA, the CDR3 is TGTGCCAGCAGGTCGATGATCACAGATACGCAGTATTTT. It translates to CASRSMITDTQYF.

This clonotype was counted a few times. This sequence joins TRBV28 and TRBJ1-1, with a weak D call TRBD1 (5 bases). V was trimmed by 0 bases and J by 4 bases, leaving 9 bases between them. Germline lookup yields CDR1 MDHEN and CDR2 SYDVKM. The CDR3 sequence is 14 residues long. The CDR3 bases are TGTGCCAGCAGTTTATGGTCAGGGACCACTGAAGCTTTCTTT. Its translation: CASSLWSGTTEAFF.